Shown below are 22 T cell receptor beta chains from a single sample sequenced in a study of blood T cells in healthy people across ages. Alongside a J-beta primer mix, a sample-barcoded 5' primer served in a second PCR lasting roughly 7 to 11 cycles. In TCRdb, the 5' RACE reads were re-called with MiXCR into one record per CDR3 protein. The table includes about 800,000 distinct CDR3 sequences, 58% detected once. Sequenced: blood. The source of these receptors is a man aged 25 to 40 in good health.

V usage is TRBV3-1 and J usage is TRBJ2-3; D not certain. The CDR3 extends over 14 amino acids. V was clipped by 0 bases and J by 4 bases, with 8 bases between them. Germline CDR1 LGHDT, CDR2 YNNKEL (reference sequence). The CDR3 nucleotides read TGTGCCAGCAGCCAAGAGTCCGTCCCAGATACGCAGTATTTT. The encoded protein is CASSQESVPDTQYF.

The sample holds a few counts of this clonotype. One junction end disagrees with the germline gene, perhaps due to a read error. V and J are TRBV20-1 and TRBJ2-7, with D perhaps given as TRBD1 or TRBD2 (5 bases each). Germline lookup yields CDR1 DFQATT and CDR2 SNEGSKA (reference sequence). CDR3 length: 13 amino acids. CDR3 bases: TGCAGTGTTAGAAGGATGGGGGAGTACGAGCAGTACTTC. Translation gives CSVRRMGEYEQYF.

The CDR3 region is CASSQEAQGYEQYF. The CDR3 coding sequence is TGCGCCAGCAGCCAAGAGGCACAGGGCTACGAGCAGTACTTC. The genes are TRBV4-1 and TRBJ2-5, with D possibly being TRBD1 (6 bases). Near its end, the DNA agrees better with TRBJ2-7, so the J call may be wrong. This CDR3 has 14 amino acids. CDR1 and CDR2 from the germline V gene are MGHRA and YSYEKL.

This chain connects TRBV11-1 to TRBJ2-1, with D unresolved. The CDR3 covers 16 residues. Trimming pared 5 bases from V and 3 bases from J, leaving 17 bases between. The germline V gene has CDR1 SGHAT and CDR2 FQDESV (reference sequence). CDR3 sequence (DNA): TGTGCCAGCAGCAATACCGGGCCCGGAAGCTACAATGAGCAGTTCTTC. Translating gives CASSNTGPGSYNEQFF.

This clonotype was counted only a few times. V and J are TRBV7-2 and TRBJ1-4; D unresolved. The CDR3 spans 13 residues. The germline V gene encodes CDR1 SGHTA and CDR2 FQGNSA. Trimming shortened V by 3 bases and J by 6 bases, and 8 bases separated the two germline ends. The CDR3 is CASSFYLDEKLFF. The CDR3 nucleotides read TGTGCCAGCAGCTTCTACCTGGATGAAAAACTGTTTTTT.

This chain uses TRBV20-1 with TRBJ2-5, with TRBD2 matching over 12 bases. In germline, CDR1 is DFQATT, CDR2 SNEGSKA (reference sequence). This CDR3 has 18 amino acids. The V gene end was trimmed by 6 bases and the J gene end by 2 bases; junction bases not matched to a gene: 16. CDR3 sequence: CSAGAGFTSGGIQETQYF. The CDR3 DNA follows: TGCAGTGCGGGGGCCGGATTTACTAGCGGGGGGATTCAAGAGACCCAGTACTTC.

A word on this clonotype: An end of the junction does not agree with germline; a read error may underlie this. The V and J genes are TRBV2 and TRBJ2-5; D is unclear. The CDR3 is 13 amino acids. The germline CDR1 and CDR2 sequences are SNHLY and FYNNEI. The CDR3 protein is CTSMVVRQETQYF. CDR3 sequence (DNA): TGTACCAGCATGGTGGTCCGCCAAGAGACCCAGTACTTC.

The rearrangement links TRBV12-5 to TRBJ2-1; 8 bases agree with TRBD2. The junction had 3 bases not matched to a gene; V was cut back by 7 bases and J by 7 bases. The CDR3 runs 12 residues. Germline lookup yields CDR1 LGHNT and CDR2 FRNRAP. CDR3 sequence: CASAGGANEQFF. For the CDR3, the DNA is TGTGCTAGTGCCGGGGGGGCGAATGAGCAGTTCTTC.

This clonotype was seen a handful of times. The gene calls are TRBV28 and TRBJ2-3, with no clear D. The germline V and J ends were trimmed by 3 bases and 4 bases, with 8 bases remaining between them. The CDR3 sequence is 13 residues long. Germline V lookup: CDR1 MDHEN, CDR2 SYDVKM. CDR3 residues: CASSFASADTQYF. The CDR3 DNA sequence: TGTGCCAGCAGTTTTGCTAGTGCAGATACGCAGTATTTT.

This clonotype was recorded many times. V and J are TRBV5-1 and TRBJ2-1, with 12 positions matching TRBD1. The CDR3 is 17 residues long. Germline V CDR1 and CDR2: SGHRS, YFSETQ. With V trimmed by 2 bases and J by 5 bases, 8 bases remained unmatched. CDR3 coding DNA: TGCGCCAGCAGCTTCGCCGGGACAGGGGGCGTGAACAATGAGCAGTTCTTC. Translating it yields CASSFAGTGGVNNEQFF.

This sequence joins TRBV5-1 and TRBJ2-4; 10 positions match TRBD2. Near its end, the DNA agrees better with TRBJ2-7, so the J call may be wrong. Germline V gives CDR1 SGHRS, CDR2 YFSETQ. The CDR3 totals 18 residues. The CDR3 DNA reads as TGCGCCAGCAGCTTGGAGTTCAGCGGGGGGGCCGTCACCTACGAGCAGTACTTC. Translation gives CASSLEFSGGAVTYEQYF.

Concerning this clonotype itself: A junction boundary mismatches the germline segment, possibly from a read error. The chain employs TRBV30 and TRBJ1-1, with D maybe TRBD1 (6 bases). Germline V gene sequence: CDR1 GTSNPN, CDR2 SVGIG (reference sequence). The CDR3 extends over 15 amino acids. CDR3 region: CAWRGRGFGRTGAFF. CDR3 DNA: TGTGCCTGGAGGGGAAGGGGGTTCGGTCGTACTGGAGCTTTCTTT.

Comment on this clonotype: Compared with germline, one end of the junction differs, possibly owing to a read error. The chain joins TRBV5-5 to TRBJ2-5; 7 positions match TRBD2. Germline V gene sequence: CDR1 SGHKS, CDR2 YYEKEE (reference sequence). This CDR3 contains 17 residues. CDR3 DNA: TGTGCCAGCAGCTTGGCTAGCGGAGATGTGTACCAAGAGTCCCAGTACTTC. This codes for CASSLASGDVYQESQYF.

CDR3 DNA sequence: TGTGCCAGCAGCCACGACACCGCGGGTGGCACAGATACGCAGTATTTT. It translates to CASSHDTAGGTDTQYF. J is TRBJ2-3 and V is TRBV7-2; a possible D gene is TRBD2 (5 bases). Trimming removed 5 bases at V and 1 base at J, with 16 bases between. The CDR3 spans 16 residues. Germline CDR1 SGHTA, CDR2 FQGNSA.

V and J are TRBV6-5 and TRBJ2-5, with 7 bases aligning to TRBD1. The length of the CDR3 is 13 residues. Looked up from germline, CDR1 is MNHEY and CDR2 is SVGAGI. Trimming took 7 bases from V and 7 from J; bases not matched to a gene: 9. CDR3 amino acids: CASTTGQWGTQYF. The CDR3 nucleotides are TGTGCCAGCACCACGGGACAGTGGGGGACCCAGTACTTC.

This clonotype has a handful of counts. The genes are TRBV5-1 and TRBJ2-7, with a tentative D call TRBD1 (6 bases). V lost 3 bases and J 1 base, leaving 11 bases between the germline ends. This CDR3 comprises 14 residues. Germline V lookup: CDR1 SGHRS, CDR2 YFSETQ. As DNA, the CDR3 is TGCGCCAGCAGCTCTTCCGGGACATCCTACGAGCAGTACTTC. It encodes CASSSSGTSYEQYF.

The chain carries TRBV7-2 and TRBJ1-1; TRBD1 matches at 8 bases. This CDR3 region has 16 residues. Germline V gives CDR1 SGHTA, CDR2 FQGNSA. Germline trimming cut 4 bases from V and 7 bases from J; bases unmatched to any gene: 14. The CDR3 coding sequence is TGTGCCAGCAGCTGGATGAGATATCAGGGGGCGGGTGAAGCTTTCTTT. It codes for CASSWMRYQGAGEAFF.

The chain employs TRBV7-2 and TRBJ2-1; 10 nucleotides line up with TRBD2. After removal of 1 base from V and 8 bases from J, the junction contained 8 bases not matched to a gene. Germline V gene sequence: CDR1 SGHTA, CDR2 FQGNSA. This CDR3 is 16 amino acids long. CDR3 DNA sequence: TGTGCCAGCAGCTTAGTAGCGGGAGGATTGATCGATGAGCAGTTCTTC. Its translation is CASSLVAGGLIDEQFF.

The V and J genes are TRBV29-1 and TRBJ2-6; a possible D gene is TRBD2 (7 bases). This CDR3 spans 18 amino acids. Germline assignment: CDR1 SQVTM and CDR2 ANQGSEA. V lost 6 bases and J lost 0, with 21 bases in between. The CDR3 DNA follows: TGCAGCGTGGAGGGAGGGGGTCTACCACACTCTGGGGCCAACGTCCTGACTTTC. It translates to CSVEGGGLPHSGANVLTF.

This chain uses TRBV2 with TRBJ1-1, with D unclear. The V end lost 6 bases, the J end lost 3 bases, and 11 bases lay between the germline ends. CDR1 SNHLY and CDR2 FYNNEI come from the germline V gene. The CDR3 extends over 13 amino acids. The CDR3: CASRFSGDTEAFF. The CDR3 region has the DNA TGTGCCAGCAGGTTTTCTGGGGACACTGAAGCTTTCTTT.

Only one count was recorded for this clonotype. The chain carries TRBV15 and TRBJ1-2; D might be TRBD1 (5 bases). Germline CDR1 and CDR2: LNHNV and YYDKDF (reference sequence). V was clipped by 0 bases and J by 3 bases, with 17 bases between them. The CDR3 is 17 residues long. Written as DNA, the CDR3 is TGTGCCACCAGCAGAGATCTGGCTGCGGGGGATCACTATGGCTACACCTTC. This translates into CATSRDLAAGDHYGYTF.

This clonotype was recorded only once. The CDR3 loop is CATSGVTGGYGGYTF. The CDR3 DNA reads TGTGCCACCAGCGGGGTGACAGGGGGTTACGGGGGCTACACCTTC. V gene TRBV15 combines with J gene TRBJ1-2; 9 nucleotides agree with TRBD1. Germline CDR1 is LNHNV and CDR2 is YYDKDF (reference sequence). After removal of 5 bases from V and 8 bases from J, the junction contained 12 bases not matched to a gene. This CDR3 has 15 residues.